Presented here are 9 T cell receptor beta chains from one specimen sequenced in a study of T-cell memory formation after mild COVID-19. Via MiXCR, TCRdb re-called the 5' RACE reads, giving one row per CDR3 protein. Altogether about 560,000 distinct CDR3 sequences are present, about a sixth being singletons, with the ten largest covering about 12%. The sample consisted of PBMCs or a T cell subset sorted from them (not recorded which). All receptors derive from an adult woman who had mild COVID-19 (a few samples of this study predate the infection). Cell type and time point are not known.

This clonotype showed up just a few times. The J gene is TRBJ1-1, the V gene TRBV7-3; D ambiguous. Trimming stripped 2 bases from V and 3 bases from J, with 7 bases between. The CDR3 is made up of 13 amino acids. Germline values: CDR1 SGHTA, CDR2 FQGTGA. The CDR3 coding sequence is TGTGCCAGCAGCTTATCAAGGGACACTGAAGCTTTCTTT. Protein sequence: CASSLSRDTEAFF.

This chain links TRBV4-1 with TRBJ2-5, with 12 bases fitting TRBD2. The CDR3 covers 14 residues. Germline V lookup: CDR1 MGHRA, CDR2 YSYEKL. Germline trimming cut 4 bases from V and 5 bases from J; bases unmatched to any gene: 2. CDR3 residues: CASSRLAGVETQYF. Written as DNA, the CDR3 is TGCGCCAGCAGCCGACTAGCGGGGGTGGAGACCCAGTACTTC.

The CDR3 spells CAWSPVTYEQYF. CDR3 DNA sequence: TGTGCCTGGAGTCCCGTGACCTACGAGCAGTACTTC. The J gene is TRBJ2-7, the V gene TRBV30; no definite D call. The germline CDR1 and CDR2 sequences are GTSNPN and SVGIG (reference sequence). The V and J ends lost 2 bases and 2 bases respectively, with 7 bases between them. CDR3 length equals 12 residues.

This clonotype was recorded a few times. CDR3 in amino acids: CASRTSYRGQGKNIQYF. The CDR3 DNA is TGTGCCAGCAGGACCTCTTATCGCGGACAGGGAAAAAACATTCAGTACTTC. The chain uses TRBV6-6 and TRBJ2-4; TRBD1 agrees at 8 bases. Germline trimming cut 6 bases from V and 4 bases from J; bases unmatched to any gene: 14. The CDR3 extends over 17 amino acids. Per germline, CDR1 MNHNY and CDR2 SVGAGI (reference sequence).

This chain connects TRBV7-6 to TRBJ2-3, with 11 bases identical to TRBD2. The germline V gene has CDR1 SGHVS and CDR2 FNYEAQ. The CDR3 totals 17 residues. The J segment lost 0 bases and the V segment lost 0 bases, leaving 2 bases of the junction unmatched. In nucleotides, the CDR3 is TGTGCCAGCAGCTTAGCCCGACTAGCGGGGAGCACAGATACGCAGTATTTT. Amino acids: CASSLARLAGSTDTQYF.

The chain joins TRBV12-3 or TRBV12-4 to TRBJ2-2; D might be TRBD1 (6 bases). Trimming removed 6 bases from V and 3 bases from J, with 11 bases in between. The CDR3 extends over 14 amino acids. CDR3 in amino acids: CASSSGHYTGELFF. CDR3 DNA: TGTGCCAGCAGCTCGGGACATTACACCGGGGAGCTGTTTTTT.

CDR3 bases: TGCGCCAGCAGCCCACACGGGACTCCGAACACTGAAGCTTTCTTT. Translating gives CASSPHGTPNTEAFF. V gene TRBV5-1 combines with J gene TRBJ1-1; D might be TRBD1 (5 bases). Trimming left V 4 bases short and J 1 base short, with 14 bases between. The CDR3 has 15 residues. Germline-derived CDR1 and CDR2 are SGHRS and YFSETQ.

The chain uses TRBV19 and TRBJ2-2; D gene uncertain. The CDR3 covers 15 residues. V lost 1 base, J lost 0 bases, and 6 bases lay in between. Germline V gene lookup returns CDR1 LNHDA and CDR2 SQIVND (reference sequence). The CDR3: CASSIGLANTGELFF. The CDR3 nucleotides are TGTGCCAGTAGTATAGGGCTCGCGAACACCGGGGAGCTGTTTTTT.

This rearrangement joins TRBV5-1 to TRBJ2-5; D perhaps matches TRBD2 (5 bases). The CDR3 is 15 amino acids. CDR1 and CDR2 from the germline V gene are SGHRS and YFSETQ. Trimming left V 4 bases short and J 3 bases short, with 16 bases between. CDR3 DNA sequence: TGCGCCAGCAGCCCCCTAGCTGGGCGCGAAGAGACCCAGTACTTC. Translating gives CASSPLAGREETQYF.